These T cell receptor beta chains were read from a single sample in a study of blood T cell repertoires in COVID-19. Here immunoSEQ multiplex PCR was the method, and the copy in TCRdb shows in-frame clones only, minus some. In the table there are over 75,000 clones, 80% of which are singletons. The sequenced sample was peripheral blood. These receptors came from a woman aged 70-85 years with acute or convalescent COVID-19. Each CDR3 is given with its conserved first and last residue. The order of the fields is clone size, V gene, D gene, J gene, CDR3 DNA, CDR3 protein. D genes are given only for firm matches. Not every row has a clone size; where given, it reads once, few, many or a size class.

abundance: .
v_gene: TRBV2
d_gene: TRBD1
j_gene: TRBJ1-3
CDR3nt: TGTGCCAGCAGCCGCGGACAGGGAGGAAACACCATATATTTT
CDR3aa: CASSRGQGGNTIYF

abundance: .
v_gene: TRBV9
d_gene: .
j_gene: TRBJ2-3
CDR3nt: TGTGCCAGCAGCGTGGTACCCGGGGCAGATACGCAGTATTTT
CDR3aa: CASSVVPGADTQYF

abundance: .
v_gene: TRBV28
d_gene: .
j_gene: TRBJ1-1
CDR3nt: TGTGCCAGCAGTTTAGGAGGGCAGGGGAACACTGAAGCTTTCTTT
CDR3aa: CASSLGGQGNTEAFF

abundance: .
v_gene: TRBV7-3
d_gene: TRBD2
j_gene: TRBJ2-3
CDR3nt: TGTGCCAGCAGCTCGGGGACTAGCGGGAGGGATACGCAGTATTTT
CDR3aa: CASSSGTSGRDTQYF

abundance: .
v_gene: TRBV6-6
d_gene: .
j_gene: TRBJ2-5
CDR3nt: TGTGCCAGCAGTTATACAGGGTCCGTCCAAGAGACCCAGTACTTC
CDR3aa: CASSYTGSVQETQYF

abundance: .
v_gene: TRBV20-1
d_gene: .
j_gene: TRBJ2-3
CDR3nt: TGCAGTGCTAGTTTGGTGGGCCTAGCAACAGATACGCAGTATTTT
CDR3aa: CSASLVGLATDTQYF

abundance: .
v_gene: TRBV2
d_gene: .
j_gene: TRBJ2-1
CDR3nt: TGTGCCAGCAGAGGAGGGTGGGAATACAATGAGCAGTTCTTC
CDR3aa: CASRGGWEYNEQFF

abundance: once
v_gene: TRBV10-2
d_gene: .
j_gene: TRBJ1-2
CDR3nt: TGCGCCAGCCGGTCCTTCGATTCTTATGGCTACACCTTC
CDR3aa: CASRSFDSYGYTF

abundance: once
v_gene: TRBV6-5
d_gene: TRBD1
j_gene: TRBJ2-7
CDR3nt: TGTGCCAGCGCAGATCGGGACAGGGGGTCCTACGAGCAGTACTTC
CDR3aa: CASADRDRGSYEQYF

abundance: .
v_gene: TRBV5-4
d_gene: .
j_gene: TRBJ1-1
CDR3nt: TGTGCCAGCAGCTTGGCCGGCGGGAACACTGAAGCTTTCTTT
CDR3aa: CASSLAGGNTEAFF

abundance: few
v_gene: TRBV6-5
d_gene: TRBD1
j_gene: TRBJ2-1
CDR3nt: TGTGCCAGCAGAGGACAGGTTAGAGAAGATGAGCAGTTCTTC
CDR3aa: CASRGQVREDEQFF

abundance: .
v_gene: TRBV10-2
d_gene: .
j_gene: TRBJ1-6
CDR3nt: TGCGCCAGCATGCCTTTGGCGGGGAGCTATAATTCACCCCTCCACTTT
CDR3aa: CASMPLAGSYNSPLHF

abundance: few
v_gene: TRBV21-1
d_gene: .
j_gene: TRBJ2-5
CDR3nt: TGTGCCAGCAGCAATAACCGCAGGGGGGACGGGCGGTTAAAAGAGACCCAGTACTTC
CDR3aa: CASSNNRRGDGRLKETQYF

abundance: .
v_gene: TRBV7-2
d_gene: TRBD2
j_gene: TRBJ2-2
CDR3nt: TGTGCCAGCAGCATAAGCGGGGGGCGTACCGGGGAGCTGTTTTTT
CDR3aa: CASSISGGRTGELFF

abundance: .
v_gene: TRBV5-6
d_gene: TRBD1
j_gene: TRBJ1-3
CDR3nt: TGTGCCAGCAGCTTGGAGGGGGCGCGAGGAAACACCATATATTTT
CDR3aa: CASSLEGARGNTIYF

abundance: .
v_gene: TRBV9
d_gene: .
j_gene: TRBJ2-7
CDR3nt: TGTGCCAGCAGCGTAGTTCCGGACACCTACGAGCAGTACTTC
CDR3aa: CASSVVPDTYEQYF

abundance: .
v_gene: TRBV7-6
d_gene: .
j_gene: TRBJ2-3
CDR3nt: TGTGCCAGCAGCAACGGTGATACGCAGTATTTT
CDR3aa: CASSNGDTQYF

abundance: .
v_gene: TRBV5-4
d_gene: TRBD2
j_gene: TRBJ2-7
CDR3nt: TGTGCCAGCAGCTTACGACTAGCGGGCCGATCCTACGAGCAGTACTTC
CDR3aa: CASSLRLAGRSYEQYF

abundance: .
v_gene: TRBV18
d_gene: .
j_gene: TRBJ1-6
CDR3nt: TGTGCCAGCTCACCAGAGTCAGGGGATTCACCCCTCCACTTT
CDR3aa: CASSPESGDSPLHF

abundance: .
v_gene: TRBV18
d_gene: .
j_gene: TRBJ1-1
CDR3nt: TGTGCCAGCTCACCAAGAGAGAACACTGAAGCTTTCTTT
CDR3aa: CASSPRENTEAFF

abundance: .
v_gene: TRBV6-1
d_gene: TRBD2
j_gene: TRBJ2-7
CDR3nt: TGTGCCAGCAGTGAGAGCGGGAGCGGGATTTACGAGCAGTACTTC
CDR3aa: CASSESGSGIYEQYF

abundance: .
v_gene: TRBV19
d_gene: .
j_gene: TRBJ1-5
CDR3nt: TGTGCCAGTCTCCTGAGTATTTATAGCAATCAGCCCCAGCATTTT
CDR3aa: CASLLSIYSNQPQHF

abundance: .
v_gene: TRBV7-8
d_gene: TRBD1
j_gene: TRBJ2-7
CDR3nt: TGTGCCAGCAGCTTAGCACCGTCCGGGACAGGGCTGATAAACGAGCAGTACTTC
CDR3aa: CASSLAPSGTGLINEQYF

abundance: .
v_gene: TRBV4-1
d_gene: TRBD1
j_gene: TRBJ1-1
CDR3nt: TGCGCCAGCAGGGAGACAGGGGACCCGCGGGCTTTCTTT
CDR3aa: CASRETGDPRAFF

abundance: .
v_gene: TRBV7-6
d_gene: TRBD2
j_gene: TRBJ2-1
CDR3nt: TGTGCCAGCATCTCCGGGACTAGCGGCTCCTACAATGAGCAGTTCTTC
CDR3aa: CASISGTSGSYNEQFF

abundance: .
v_gene: TRBV5-1
d_gene: .
j_gene: TRBJ2-2
CDR3nt: TGCGCCAGCAGCAAGAGGACAGCTAACACCGGGGAGCTGTTTTTT
CDR3aa: CASSKRTANTGELFF

abundance: .
v_gene: TRBV7-9
d_gene: TRBD2
j_gene: TRBJ2-1
CDR3nt: TGTGCCAGCATCACTAGCGGTTACAATGAGCAGTTCTTC
CDR3aa: CASITSGYNEQFF

abundance: once
v_gene: TRBV28
d_gene: .
j_gene: TRBJ1-5
CDR3nt: TGTGCCAGCAGATTTATAGGGGTACCCTTGGGCAATCAGCCCCAGCATTTT
CDR3aa: CASRFIGVPLGNQPQHF

abundance: .
v_gene: TRBV24-1
d_gene: .
j_gene: TRBJ2-1
CDR3nt: TGTGCCACCAGTGATTTGCGGGACTCCTACAATGAGCAGTTCTTC
CDR3aa: CATSDLRDSYNEQFF

abundance: .
v_gene: TRBV12-2
d_gene: .
j_gene: TRBJ2-7
CDR3nt: TGTGCAAGTCGCTTAGCTCTACCTGGGCAGGGAGGCTCCTACGAGCAGTACTTC
CDR3aa: CASRLALPGQGGSYEQYF

abundance: .
v_gene: TRBV29-1
d_gene: .
j_gene: TRBJ1-2
CDR3nt: TGCAGCGTTGGTAAGGCGGGCGGCTACACCTTC
CDR3aa: CSVGKAGGYTF

abundance: .
v_gene: TRBV7-2
d_gene: .
j_gene: TRBJ1-2
CDR3nt: TGTGCCAGCAGCCCCTCGGGGGGTTACTATGGCTACACCTTC
CDR3aa: CASSPSGGYYGYTF

abundance: .
v_gene: TRBV19
d_gene: TRBD1
j_gene: TRBJ1-1
CDR3nt: TGTGCCAGTAGTTCGGGACAGGCTCTAAACACTGAAGCTTTCTTT
CDR3aa: CASSSGQALNTEAFF

abundance: .
v_gene: TRBV3-1/TRBV3-2
d_gene: .
j_gene: TRBJ2-1
CDR3nt: TGTGCCAGCAGCCAAGAACCGGCGGCCCTGCAGTTCTTC
CDR3aa: CASSQEPAALQFF

abundance: .
v_gene: TRBV4-1
d_gene: .
j_gene: TRBJ2-3
CDR3nt: TGCGCCAGCAGCCAAGATCGCGGGAACACAGATACACAGTATTTT
CDR3aa: CASSQDRGNTDTQYF

abundance: .
v_gene: TRBV5-4
d_gene: TRBD2
j_gene: TRBJ2-5
CDR3nt: TGTGCCAGCAGCTTCGGACTAGCGGGTCGTCAAGAGACCCAGTACTTC
CDR3aa: CASSFGLAGRQETQYF

abundance: .
v_gene: TRBV5-8
d_gene: .
j_gene: TRBJ1-2
CDR3nt: TGTGCCAGCAGCTTCCCAAACTATGGCTACACCTTC
CDR3aa: CASSFPNYGYTF

abundance: .
v_gene: TRBV28
d_gene: .
j_gene: TRBJ1-2
CDR3nt: TGTGCCAGCAGTTTATTGACAAGGCCCTATGGCTACACCTTC
CDR3aa: CASSLLTRPYGYTF

abundance: .
v_gene: TRBV6-5
d_gene: TRBD1
j_gene: TRBJ1-1
CDR3nt: TGTGCCAGCAGTACCCGCAGGGGGTTGAACACTGAAGCTTTCTTT
CDR3aa: CASSTRRGLNTEAFF

abundance: .
v_gene: TRBV7-3
d_gene: .
j_gene: TRBJ1-2
CDR3nt: TGTGCCAGCAGCTTAAAGGGTAAGGGGGGCTACACCTTC
CDR3aa: CASSLKGKGGYTF

abundance: .
v_gene: TRBV28
d_gene: TRBD2
j_gene: TRBJ2-7
CDR3nt: TGTGCCAGCAGCCCCGGGGGGGGGAGCTCCTACGAGCAGTACTTC
CDR3aa: CASSPGGGSSYEQYF

abundance: .
v_gene: TRBV28
d_gene: TRBD1
j_gene: TRBJ1-4
CDR3nt: TGTGCCAGCAGTTCTCACAGGGGGTTGGGCGAAAAACTGTTTTTT
CDR3aa: CASSSHRGLGEKLFF

abundance: .
v_gene: TRBV5-1
d_gene: TRBD1
j_gene: TRBJ1-1
CDR3nt: TGCGCCAGCAGCATAAAAGTGGGACAGGCCACTGAAGCTTTCTTT
CDR3aa: CASSIKVGQATEAFF

abundance: .
v_gene: TRBV6-5
d_gene: .
j_gene: TRBJ1-5
CDR3nt: TGTGCCAGCTCTGACAGACAGTTCCAGCCCCAGCATTTT
CDR3aa: CASSDRQFQPQHF

abundance: .
v_gene: TRBV7-9
d_gene: .
j_gene: TRBJ1-1
CDR3nt: TGTGCCAGCAGCTTACTGTCTGCTTTCTTT
CDR3aa: CASSLLSAFF

abundance: .
v_gene: TRBV19
d_gene: .
j_gene: TRBJ1-1
CDR3nt: TGTGCCAGTAGTACCCACACCGGGGACACTGAAGCTTTCTTT
CDR3aa: CASSTHTGDTEAFF

abundance: .
v_gene: TRBV6-2/TRBV6-3
d_gene: .
j_gene: TRBJ1-2
CDR3nt: TGTGCCAGCAGTTACCACAGACACTATGGCTACACCTTC
CDR3aa: CASSYHRHYGYTF

abundance: .
v_gene: TRBV9
d_gene: TRBD2
j_gene: TRBJ2-1
CDR3nt: TGTGCCAGCAGCGTAGATAGCGGGAGTGTGGGTGAGCAGTTCTTC
CDR3aa: CASSVDSGSVGEQFF

abundance: .
v_gene: TRBV7-3
d_gene: TRBD2
j_gene: TRBJ2-1
CDR3nt: TGTGCCAGCAGCTTAAACCCGGGACTAGCGGGACGCAATGAGCAGTTCTTC
CDR3aa: CASSLNPGLAGRNEQFF

abundance: few
v_gene: TRBV19
d_gene: TRBD2
j_gene: TRBJ2-1
CDR3nt: TGTGCCAGTAGTACCCAAGCGGGAGCCTACAATGAGCAGTTCTTC
CDR3aa: CASSTQAGAYNEQFF

abundance: .
v_gene: TRBV7-2
d_gene: .
j_gene: TRBJ1-2
CDR3nt: TGTGCCAGCAGCTCAACAGGGAAGGGCTACACCTTC
CDR3aa: CASSSTGKGYTF

abundance: .
v_gene: TRBV7-2
d_gene: .
j_gene: TRBJ1-2
CDR3nt: TGTGCCAGCAGCCCCGGGGGTGGAGGGCACTATGGCTACACCTTC
CDR3aa: CASSPGGGGHYGYTF

abundance: once
v_gene: TRBV15
d_gene: TRBD2
j_gene: TRBJ2-3
CDR3nt: TGTGCCACCAGCAGACCTCCTAGCGGGGGGCTTACAGATACGCAGTATTTT
CDR3aa: CATSRPPSGGLTDTQYF

abundance: .
v_gene: TRBV28
d_gene: .
j_gene: TRBJ1-2
CDR3nt: TGTGCCAGCAGTTCATCGGGGGTAGGCTACACCTTC
CDR3aa: CASSSSGVGYTF

abundance: .
v_gene: TRBV11-2
d_gene: .
j_gene: TRBJ2-5
CDR3nt: TGTGCCAGCAGCTTAGATCCGTCAGAAGGGACACCCCGCGAGACCCAGTACTTC
CDR3aa: CASSLDPSEGTPRETQYF

abundance: .
v_gene: TRBV6-1
d_gene: TRBD2
j_gene: TRBJ2-1
CDR3nt: TGTGCCAGCAGTGAACCGAGGCTTAGCGGGACCGGCAAGTACAATGAGCAGTTCTTC
CDR3aa: CASSEPRLSGTGKYNEQFF

abundance: .
v_gene: TRBV29-1
d_gene: .
j_gene: TRBJ1-1
CDR3nt: TGCAGCGTCCAAGGAGGAACGAACACTGAAGCTTTCTTT
CDR3aa: CSVQGGTNTEAFF

abundance: few
v_gene: TRBV11-2
d_gene: TRBD2
j_gene: TRBJ2-7
CDR3nt: TGTGCCAGCAGCTTAGCCCTAGCGGGGTTCTACGAGCAGTACTTC
CDR3aa: CASSLALAGFYEQYF

abundance: .
v_gene: TRBV7-2
d_gene: .
j_gene: TRBJ1-6
CDR3nt: TGTGCCAGCAGCTTATCCGGGAGTCAGAAGAATTCACCCCTCCACTTT
CDR3aa: CASSLSGSQKNSPLHF